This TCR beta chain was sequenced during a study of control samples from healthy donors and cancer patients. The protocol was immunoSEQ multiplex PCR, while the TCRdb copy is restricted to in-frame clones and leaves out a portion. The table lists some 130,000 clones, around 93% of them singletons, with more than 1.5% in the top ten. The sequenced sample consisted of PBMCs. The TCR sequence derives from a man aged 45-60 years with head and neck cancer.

This CDR3 reads CAWSVLGDEQYF. CDR3 sequence (DNA): TGTGCCTGGAGTGTACTTGGGGACGAGCAGTACTTC. The V call is TRBV30, the J call TRBJ2-7; D call uncertain. This CDR3 spans 12 amino acids. Germline values: CDR1 GTSNPN, CDR2 SVGIG (reference sequence). The ends were cut back, 0 bases at V and 5 bases at J, with 8 bases in the middle.